Presented here are 11 T cell receptor beta chains from one specimen sequenced in a study of blood T cell repertoires in COVID-19. TCRdb's table, derived via immunoSEQ multiplex PCR, lists solely in-frame clones and lacks some. The table has around 120,000 clones, about 80% seen once. The sample consisted of peripheral blood. Receptors originate from a man aged 65-85 years with active or convalescent COVID-19.

V gene TRBV9 combines with J gene TRBJ1-5, with a possible D match to TRBD1 (5 bases). Germline V gives CDR1 SGDLS, CDR2 YYNGEE. The CDR3 length is 14 residues. Trimming stripped 4 bases from V and 2 bases from J, with 10 bases between. The CDR3 coding sequence is TGTGCCAGCAGCCCTACAGGAGGCAATCAGCCCCAGCATTTT. Translating it yields CASSPTGGNQPQHF.

V is TRBV2 and J is TRBJ2-5; D unclear. Germline assignment: CDR1 SNHLY and CDR2 FYNNEI. CDR3 size: 12 residues. Trimming stripped 8 bases from V and 2 bases from J, with 9 bases between. The chain's CDR3 is CASGQLQETQYF. The CDR3 coding sequence is TGTGCCAGCGGGCAGTTACAAGAGACCCAGTACTTC.

In DNA, the CDR3 is TGTGCCATCACCGCGGCAAAGGATGGCTACACCTTC. Protein sequence: CAITAAKDGYTF. This rearrangement joins TRBV10-3 to TRBJ1-2; D gene unclear. Germline V gene data show CDR1 as ENHRY and CDR2 as SYGVKD. There are 12 residues in the CDR3. With 7 bases removed from V and 6 bases from J, the gap between germline ends came to 12 bases.

The gene calls are TRBV2 and TRBJ1-5, with D perhaps matching TRBD1 (6 bases). The CDR3 totals 14 residues. The germline gives CDR1 SNHLY, CDR2 FYNNEI. Trimming took 3 bases from V and 3 from J, leaving 9 bases between them. The CDR3 DNA sequence: TGTGCCAGCAGTGAGACAGGACCCAATCAGCCCCAGCATTTT. It yields the protein CASSETGPNQPQHF.

This rearrangement joins TRBV7-2 to TRBJ1-4; D ambiguous. V lost 4 bases to trimming and J lost 4 bases, with 13 bases between them. The CDR3 extends over 15 amino acids. CDR1 SGHTA and CDR2 FQGNSA come from the germline V gene. The CDR3 loop reads CASSSGVKFNEKLFF. DNA for the CDR3: TGTGCCAGCAGCTCCGGGGTGAAATTTAATGAAAAACTGTTTTTT.

The chain is built from TRBV5-1 and TRBJ2-5; the match to TRBD2 covers 12 bases. This CDR3 spans 16 amino acids. Losses at the gene ends were 1 base for V and 3 bases for J; bases not matched to a gene: 4. CDR1 SGHRS and CDR2 YFSETQ come from the germline V gene. The CDR3 sequence is CASSLTASGREETQYF. The CDR3, as DNA: TGCGCCAGCAGCTTGACGGCTAGCGGGAGGGAAGAGACCCAGTACTTC.

This chain links TRBV7-9 with TRBJ2-3; TRBD2 aligns across 9 bases. Germline V lookup: CDR1 SEHNR, CDR2 FQNEAQ (reference sequence). The CDR3 has 19 residues. V lost 5 bases and J lost 1; bases outside the gene matches: 16. This CDR3 is CASSRQGWREGRGTDTQYF. CDR3 nucleotide sequence: TGTGCCAGCAGCCGCCAGGGTTGGCGGGAGGGCCGGGGCACAGATACGCAGTATTTT.

V usage is TRBV11-3 and J usage is TRBJ1-1; 8 bases agree with TRBD1. J gave up 7 bases and V 3 bases, and 10 bases lay outside the gene matches. CDR3 length: 15 residues. Germline V gives CDR1 SGHNT, CDR2 YENEEA. Here the CDR3 DNA reads TGTGCCAGCAGCTTGGGAAAACAGGGGGAAGGTGAAGCTTTCTTT. As protein: CASSLGKQGEGEAFF.

This clone appeared a few times. The rearrangement links TRBV5-4 to TRBJ2-1; 8 nucleotides line up with TRBD1. The length of the CDR3 is 15 residues. The ends lost 0 bases at V and 7 bases at J; junction bases unmatched: 6. The V gene's germline CDR1 is SGHNT and CDR2 YYREEE (reference sequence). The CDR3 DNA reads as TGTGCCAGCAGCTTGGCCCTCCAGGGGGCTAATGAGCAGTTCTTC. Its protein product is CASSLALQGANEQFF. Drawing the rest from reference TRBV5-4 and TRBJ2-1, the complete variable domain is ETGVTQSPTHLIKTRGQQVTLRCSSQSGHNTVSWYQQALGQGPQFIFQYYREEENGRGNFPPRFSGLQFPNYSSELNVNALELDDSALYLCASSLALQGANEQFFGPGTRLTVL.

The CDR3 region has the DNA TGTGCCAGCAGCTTGACAGGGGGGAACACCGGGGAGCTGTTTTTT. As protein: CASSLTGGNTGELFF. This chain links TRBV5-6 with TRBJ2-2; 8 bases are shared with TRBD1. The CDR3 has 15 amino acids. CDR1 and CDR2 (germline): SGHDT, YYEEEE. V lost 1 base to trimming and J lost 1 base; unmatched junction nucleotides: 0.

This clone appeared once. V is TRBV19 and J is TRBJ2-5; 9 bases match TRBD2. The CDR3 totals 14 residues. V was pared by 5 bases and J by 5 bases, with 6 bases of the junction left unmatched. From germline, CDR1 is LNHDA and CDR2 SQIVND (reference sequence). DNA for the CDR3: TGTGCCAGTAGTCCTAGCGGGACCTGGGAGACCCAGTACTTC. The encoded protein is CASSPSGTWETQYF.